Listed below are T cell receptor beta chains from one sample, sequenced in a study of T-cell memory formation after mild COVID-19. MiXCR, run by TCRdb on the 5' RACE reads, gives a single entry per CDR3 protein. The sample holds about 100,000 distinct CDR3 sequences, 14% seen once. Sequenced input: PBMCs or a T cell subset sorted from them (not recorded which). These TCRs come from a young man who had mild COVID-19 (a few samples of this study predate the infection). Cell type and time point are not known. Each CDR3 is given without its conserved first and last residue. D genes are given only for firm matches.

>TRBD1|TRBV15|TRBJ1-1
ATSRARGRMNTEAF
>TRBD2|TRBV4-2|TRBJ2-1
ASSPQGAGGQEQF
>-|TRBV6-2/TRBV6-3|TRBJ1-2
ASSSGKEAYGYT
>TRBD2|TRBV4-2|TRBJ2-7
ASSPERGGSYEQY
>-|TRBV25-1|TRBJ1-2
ASSEYSGGGNYGYT
>-|TRBV7-2|TRBJ2-7
ASSLAPWTSYEQY
>-|TRBV6-5|TRBJ1-2
ASSRPSDGYT
>TRBD1|TRBV5-1|TRBJ1-4
ASSLAGQGATNEKLF
>-|TRBV4-1|TRBJ1-2
ASSQDGRENYGYT
>TRBD1|TRBV3-1|TRBJ1-1
ASRVGTGKTVEAF
>-|TRBV7-8|TRBJ2-7
ASSVVGTVSSYEQY
>TRBD1|TRBV6-2/TRBV6-3|TRBJ1-1
ASSYPVQGMSTEAF
>-|TRBV6-1|TRBJ2-5
ALHGYKETQY
>-|TRBV11-2|TRBJ2-5
ASSLAPGLRETQY
>-|TRBV18|TRBJ2-1
ASSPEVSSYNEQF
>-|TRBV4-3|TRBJ1-1
ASSQDRSSGWNTEAF
>-|TRBV29-1|TRBJ1-4
SVETATNEKLF
>TRBD1|TRBV5-1|TRBJ1-1
ASSSSATGVTEAF
>-|TRBV7-8|TRBJ1-3
ASRLSPGAGNTIY
>-|TRBV6-5|TRBJ2-1
ASSYLTTGEQF
>TRBD1|TRBV12-3/TRBV12-4|TRBJ1-2
ASAGTGRSSGYGYT
>-|TRBV12-3/TRBV12-4|TRBJ2-3
ASSLNRRPDTQY
>-|TRBV6-5|TRBJ2-1
ASSYLGYNEQF
>TRBD2|TRBV5-8|TRBJ2-1
ASSLARGWTSGIPDSINEQF
>-|TRBV6-5|TRBJ2-5
ASSYFGSEETQY
>-|TRBV4-3|TRBJ2-2
ASSPWGENTGELF
>TRBD1|TRBV29-1|TRBJ1-1
SVDPGTGGLGTEAF
>TRBD2|TRBV12-3/TRBV12-4|TRBJ2-5
ASRGETSGVSETQY
>-|TRBV4-2|TRBJ2-7
ASSQGTVTYEQY
>TRBD1|TRBV30|TRBJ2-7
AWSGDRGYEQY
>-|TRBV4-3|TRBJ2-2
ASSQDHGEPFAGELF
>-|TRBV29-1|TRBJ1-1
SVVRQGRTEAF
>TRBD1|TRBV7-2|TRBJ2-7
ASSLARRGLYEQY
>-|TRBV7-9|TRBJ1-3
ASSAVGSGNTIY
>TRBD1|TRBV19|TRBJ1-1
ASRQGGVNTEAF
>-|TRBV14|TRBJ2-5
ASSQVGQETQY
>TRBD1|TRBV29-1|TRBJ2-1
SATQGSLSNEQF
>TRBD1|TRBV13|TRBJ2-7
ASSKGQGLDEQY
>-|TRBV29-1|TRBJ2-7
SVDGMAGNYEQY
>TRBD2|TRBV29-1|TRBJ2-1
SVDGLAGADNEQF
>TRBD1|TRBV6-2/TRBV6-3|TRBJ1-2
ASSYSVGTGKWSGYT
>TRBD1|TRBV30|TRBJ2-1
AWSTGTGGYNEQF
>-|TRBV11-2|TRBJ1-2
ASSPGGLRGYT
>-|TRBV11-2|TRBJ2-1
ASSLELSSYNEQF
>-|TRBV5-1|TRBJ2-3
ASSLTLPTDTQY
>-|TRBV12-3/TRBV12-4|TRBJ2-7
ASSSPGLSGGFYEQY
>TRBD2|TRBV9|TRBJ2-3
ASSLGLAGGLSTDTQY
>-|TRBV12-3/TRBV12-4|TRBJ2-3
ASSPQGYSTDTQY
>TRBD1|TRBV19|TRBJ2-5
ASSVTTGDTQY
>-|TRBV7-8|TRBJ2-1
ASSLGRLAAISYNEQF
>-|TRBV6-5|TRBJ1-6
ASTSSGGISNSPLH
>-|TRBV7-8|TRBJ1-1
ASSQVGGEAF
>-|TRBV12-3/TRBV12-4|TRBJ1-1
ASRSVLGLNTEAF
>-|TRBV6-5|TRBJ1-1
ASSYSRYDVAF
>-|TRBV29-1|TRBJ2-7
SAQPHFGGGAYEQY